One sample yielded the 28 T cell receptor beta chains listed below, sequenced in a study of cytomegalovirus exposure and HLA in healthy donors. The PCR made use of 60 Vbeta and 13 Jbeta primers. Assay used: immunoSEQ multiplex PCR; TCRdb lists only in-frame clones, some missing. Of 150,000 or so clones detected, approximately 82% appear once; the ten largest clones hold about 1.5%. Sequencing used PBMCs. The source of these receptors is a male donor in good health and CMV-seronegative.

The genes are TRBV4-1 and TRBJ2-7; D is ambiguous. V shed 6 bases and J shed 5 bases, with 14 bases lying between them. The V gene's germline CDR1 is MGHRA and CDR2 YSYEKL. The CDR3 sequence is 13 residues long. The CDR3 loop is CASRPERAHEQYF. The CDR3 DNA reads as TGCGCCAGCAGACCCGAACGCGCTCACGAGCAGTACTTC.

This chain joins TRBV11-3 and TRBJ2-2, with 12 bases identical to TRBD2. Per the germline V gene, CDR1 is SGHNT and CDR2 is YENEEA. The V and J ends lost 8 bases and 6 bases, in that order; junction bases with no gene match: 10. CDR3 length: 16 residues. The CDR3 DNA is TGTGCCAGCTCCCAGACTAGCGGGAGATTCTCCGGGGAGCTGTTTTTT. It is translated as CASSQTSGRFSGELFF. The full variable domain, completed using reference TRBV11-3 and TRBJ2-2, is EAGVVQSPRYKIIEKKQPVAFWCNPISGHNTLYWYLQNLGQGPELLIRYENEEAVDDSQLPKDRFSAERLKGVDSTLKIQPAELGDSAVYLCASSQTSGRFSGELFFGEGSRLTVL.

A few counts support this clone. This sequence joins TRBV6-4 and TRBJ2-2, with a weak D call TRBD2 (6 bases). CDR3 length: 14 amino acids. Germline assignment: CDR1 MRHNA and CDR2 SNTAGT. Between the trimmed V and J ends, which lost 6 bases and 4 bases, there was a span of 12 bases. CDR3 amino acids: CASRTREVTGELFF. CDR3 sequence (DNA): TGTGCCAGCAGGACCAGGGAGGTCACCGGGGAGCTGTTTTTT.

V is TRBV6-1 and J is TRBJ1-1; the D is unclear. Germline V gene data show CDR1 as MNHNS and CDR2 as SASEGT. The V gene lost 1 base and the J gene lost 10 bases, with 10 bases spanning the gap. The CDR3 is made up of 12 amino acids. CDR3 amino acids: CASSEGVARAFF. The DNA of the CDR3 is TGTGCCAGCAGTGAAGGGGTGGCTAGAGCTTTCTTT.

J is TRBJ1-2 and V is TRBV18; D may be TRBD1 (5 bases). CDR1 and CDR2 (germline): KGHSH, LQKENI. The V and J ends lost 6 bases and 4 bases respectively, with 15 bases between them. The CDR3 sequence is 14 residues long. The DNA of the CDR3 is TGTGCCAGCTCCGTAGGGCAGGGATCCTATGGCTACACCTTC. It yields the protein CASSVGQGSYGYTF.

This clone was found once. The CDR3 here is CASTGDAGYTF. The CDR3 DNA follows: TGTGCCAGTACAGGGGATGCTGGCTACACCTTC. The rearrangement uses TRBV6-1 and TRBJ1-2, with 7 bases aligning to TRBD1. J was trimmed by 7 bases and V by 9 bases; bases with no gene match: 5. CDR3 length: 11 residues. The germline gives CDR1 MNHNS, CDR2 SASEGT.

With regard to this clone: Additional DNA sequences in this sample encode the identical CDR3. This chain links TRBV6-1 with TRBJ2-5; no definite D call. CDR1 MNHNS and CDR2 SASEGT come from the germline V gene. The CDR3 totals 11 residues. The V end lost 2 bases, the J end lost 4 bases, and 2 bases lay between the germline ends. The CDR3 spells CASSELETQYF. The CDR3 DNA follows: TGTGCCAGCAGTGAACTAGAGACCCAGTACTTC.

The V call is TRBV7-9, the J call TRBJ2-7, with D perhaps TRBD2 (5 bases). This CDR3 region has 12 residues. The V end lost 4 bases, the J end lost 3 bases, and 7 bases lay between the germline ends. Looked up from germline, CDR1 is SEHNR and CDR2 is FQNEAQ (reference sequence). For the CDR3, the DNA is TGTGCCAGCAGCTCGGACTTCTACGAGCAGTACTTC. The encoded protein is CASSSDFYEQYF.

This clone was recorded a few times. The V call is TRBV7-7, the J call TRBJ2-5, with 10 bases that match TRBD2. CDR1 and CDR2 from the germline V gene are SSHAT and FNYEAQ (reference sequence). This CDR3 has 15 amino acids. V lost 8 bases, J lost 2 bases, and 8 bases stayed unmatched. CDR3 sequence: CASGSGRAWQETQYF. CDR3 DNA: TGTGCCAGCGGCAGCGGGAGGGCCTGGCAAGAGACCCAGTACTTC.

The V and J genes are TRBV28 and TRBJ1-4, with D hard to call. There are 15 residues in the CDR3. The germline V gene has CDR1 MDHEN and CDR2 SYDVKM. The V and J ends lost 6 bases and 5 bases respectively, with 16 bases between them. This CDR3 is CASSSGRTGNEKLFF. CDR3 bases: TGTGCCAGCAGCTCGGGGAGAACGGGGAATGAAAAACTGTTTTTT.

The genes are TRBV4-2 and TRBJ2-7; maybe TRBD2 (6 bases). CDR3 length equals 14 residues. V was cut by 4 bases and J by 7 bases, with 17 bases left in between. Germline CDR1 LGHNA, CDR2 YNFKEQ. The CDR3 sequence is CASSRSREAREQYF. The DNA of the CDR3 is TGTGCCAGCAGCCGTTCCAGGGAGGCTAGGGAGCAGTACTTC.

This chain's CDR3 is CASSHAGVKQETQYF. The DNA of the CDR3 is TGCGCCAGCAGCCATGCGGGAGTCAAACAAGAGACCCAGTACTTC. J is TRBJ2-5 and V is TRBV4-1; 7 bases fit TRBD2. Germline CDR1 MGHRA, CDR2 YSYEKL. This CDR3 has 15 amino acids. Trimming took 3 bases from V and 2 from J; bases not matched to a gene: 6.

This chain uses TRBV7-3 with TRBJ2-5, with D possibly matching TRBD2 (6 bases). Germline V lookup: CDR1 SGHTA, CDR2 FQGTGA. This CDR3 is 14 amino acids long. V lost 5 bases and J 5 bases, leaving 15 bases between the germline ends. DNA of the CDR3: TGTGCCAGCAGCCGGGGGTTGGGGTCGGAGACCCAGTACTTC. Its translation: CASSRGLGSETQYF.

This clone was observed once. The chain links TRBV27 to TRBJ2-2; perhaps TRBD2 as D (6 bases). V was shortened by 5 bases and J by 4 bases, with 14 bases between the two germline ends. Germline CDR1 is MNHEY and CDR2 is SMNVEV (reference sequence). This CDR3 has 15 amino acids. The CDR3 is CASSLGGASTGELFF. CDR3 nucleotides: TGTGCCAGCAGTCTTGGCGGGGCGAGCACCGGGGAGCTGTTTTTT.

The J gene is TRBJ2-7, the V gene TRBV5-1, with no clear D. Between the trimmed V and J ends, which lost 4 bases and 4 bases, there was a span of 9 bases. The CDR3 totals 12 residues. Germline CDR1 reads SGHRS; CDR2 reads YFSETQ. CDR3 sequence reads: CASSARLYEQYF. The CDR3 DNA sequence: TGCGCCAGCAGCGCTAGGTTATACGAGCAGTACTTC. The full variable domain, with the rest looked up from reference TRBV5-1 and TRBJ2-7, is KAGVTQTPRYLIKTRGQQVTLSCSPISGHRSVSWYQQTPGQGLQFLFEYFSETQRNKGNFPGRFSGRQFSNSRSEMNVSTLELGDSALYLCASSARLYEQYFGPGTRLTVT.

The V call is TRBV5-1, the J call TRBJ2-2; 9 positions match TRBD1. The CDR3 has 21 residues. The V gene end was trimmed by 1 base and the J gene end by 4 bases; junction bases not matched to a gene: 20. CDR1 is SGHRS, CDR2 YFSETQ, per germline. The CDR3 nucleotides are TGCGCCAGCAGCTTGTGGCGGGGGTGGGACAGGGTTGGCTTAATCACCGGGGAGCTGTTTTTT. Translation gives CASSLWRGWDRVGLITGELFF.

The chain is built from TRBV29-1 and TRBJ1-2; D might be TRBD1 (5 bases). The CDR3 spans 12 residues. Deletions cut 6 bases from V and 6 bases from J, with 14 bases between. The V gene's germline CDR1 is SQVTM and CDR2 ANQGSEA. As DNA, the CDR3 is TGCAGCGTGGGGGGAGGGACGGATGGCTACACCTTC. It encodes CSVGGGTDGYTF.

V usage is TRBV11-1 and J usage is TRBJ1-1, with 9 bases that match TRBD1. After removal of 4 bases from V and 4 bases from J, the junction contained 16 bases not matched to a gene. Germline V lookup: CDR1 SGHAT, CDR2 FQDESV (reference sequence). The CDR3 consists of 18 residues. The CDR3 reads CASSSGKQGARSITEAFF. The DNA for the CDR3 is TGTGCCAGCAGCTCAGGAAAACAGGGGGCGCGATCCATCACTGAAGCTTTCTTT.

This clone was detected only a few times. The chain employs TRBV14 and TRBJ1-3; D call uncertain. V was trimmed by 1 base and J by 2 bases, leaving 6 bases between them. The CDR3 loop spans 14 amino acids. Germline lookup yields CDR1 SGHDN and CDR2 FVKESK. The CDR3 reads CASSQVGPGNTIYF. The CDR3 region has the DNA TGTGCCAGCAGCCAAGTTGGGCCTGGAAACACCATATATTTT.

The chain employs TRBV10-3 and TRBJ1-6, with no clear D. The length of the CDR3 is 16 residues. Trimming cost V 0 bases and J 0 bases, with 6 bases left between them. Germline V CDR1 and CDR2: ENHRY, SYGVKD. The chain's CDR3 is CAISESGSSYNSPLHF. The DNA of the CDR3 is TGTGCCATCAGTGAGTCGGGGAGCTCCTATAATTCACCCCTCCACTTT.

The chain joins TRBV19 to TRBJ2-5; 8 bases line up with TRBD2. CDR1 is LNHDA and CDR2 is SQIVND in the germline V gene (reference sequence). J was trimmed by 4 bases and V by 5 bases; bases with no gene match: 6. The CDR3 extends over 14 amino acids. CDR3 in DNA: TGTGCCAGTAGTGTCGGGGGGGCTAGAGAGACCCAGTACTTC. Translation gives CASSVGGARETQYF.

The chain couples TRBV28 to TRBJ2-3; 7 bases agree with TRBD1. The CDR3 has 16 residues. V gave up 5 bases and J gave up 1 base; unmatched junction bases: 9. The germline gives CDR1 MDHEN, CDR2 SYDVKM. In DNA form, the CDR3 reads TGTGCCAGCAGTCTGACACAGGGGCTGGGCACAGATACGCAGTATTTT. This encodes CASSLTQGLGTDTQYF.

V and J are TRBV5-8 and TRBJ2-1; 9 nucleotides line up with TRBD1. Germline-derived CDR1 and CDR2 are SGHTS and YDEGEE. The CDR3 has 14 amino acids. V lost 7 bases, J lost 2 bases, and 4 bases stayed unmatched. In nucleotides, the CDR3 is TGTGCCAGCTGGGACAGGGACACCTACAATGAGCAGTTCTTC. Residues: CASWDRDTYNEQFF.

The rearrangement joins TRBV9 to TRBJ1-4; D unresolved. The CDR3 extends over 13 amino acids. The germline V and J ends were trimmed by 2 bases and 11 bases, with 13 bases remaining between them. From germline, CDR1 is SGDLS and CDR2 YYNGEE. CDR3 in amino acids: CASSVETQTKLFF. CDR3 nucleotide sequence: TGTGCCAGCAGCGTGGAGACGCAGACCAAACTGTTTTTT.

The chain links TRBV7-9 to TRBJ1-3; 11 bases agree with TRBD1. J gave up 4 bases and V 5 bases, and 10 bases lay outside the gene matches. Germline V gives CDR1 SEHNR, CDR2 FQNEAQ (reference sequence). There are 17 residues in the CDR3. CDR3 sequence reads: CASSPPGQGVWGNTIYF. The CDR3 region has the DNA TGTGCCAGCAGCCCCCCGGGACAGGGGGTGTGGGGAAACACCATATATTTT.

This clone was seen only once. The chain recombines TRBV13 with TRBJ1-3; TRBD1 aligns across 9 bases. V lost 3 bases and J lost 3; bases outside the gene matches: 21. Germline lookup yields CDR1 PRHDT and CDR2 FYEKMQ (reference sequence). The CDR3 extends over 21 amino acids. CDR3 loop: CASSFPRQGVGVLGYGNTIYF. CDR3 nucleotide sequence: TGTGCCAGCAGCTTCCCTAGACAGGGGGTTGGAGTTCTGGGATATGGAAACACCATATATTTT.

J is TRBJ1-5 and V is TRBV27; a possible D gene is TRBD1 (5 bases). The CDR3 totals 18 residues. CDR1 is MNHEY and CDR2 is SMNVEV in the germline V gene (reference sequence). Trimming left V 3 bases short and J 2 bases short, with 20 bases between. CDR3 amino acids: CASSFPVGGDRGNQPQHF. For the CDR3, the DNA is TGTGCCAGCAGTTTCCCTGTGGGGGGGGATCGGGGCAATCAGCCCCAGCATTTT.

V gene TRBV4-1 combines with J gene TRBJ2-3, with 7 bases that match TRBD2. V shed 0 bases and J 0 bases; nucleotides not matched to a gene: 15. The length of the CDR3 is 20 residues. Germline loops: CDR1 MGHRA, CDR2 YSYEKL. For the CDR3, the DNA is TGCGCCAGCAGCCAAGATCGGGGGGTAGAGAGCCGCAGGAGCACAGATACGCAGTATTTT. It yields the protein CASSQDRGVESRRSTDTQYF.